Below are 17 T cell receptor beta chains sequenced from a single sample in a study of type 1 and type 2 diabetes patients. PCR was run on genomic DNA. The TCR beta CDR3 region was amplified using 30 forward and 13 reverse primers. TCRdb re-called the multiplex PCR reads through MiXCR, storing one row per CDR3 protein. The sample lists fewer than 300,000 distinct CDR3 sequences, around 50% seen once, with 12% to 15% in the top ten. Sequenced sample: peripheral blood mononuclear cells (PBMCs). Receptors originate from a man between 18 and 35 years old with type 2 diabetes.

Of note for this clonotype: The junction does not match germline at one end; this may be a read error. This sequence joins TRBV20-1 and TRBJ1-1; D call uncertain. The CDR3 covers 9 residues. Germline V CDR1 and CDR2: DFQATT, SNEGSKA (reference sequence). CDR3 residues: CSTSGQAFF. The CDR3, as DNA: TGCAGTACTAGTGGGCAAGCTTTCTTT.

The CDR3: CASSHRDTNYEQYF. In DNA, the CDR3 is TGCGCCAGCAGCCACCGGGACACCAACTACGAGCAGTACTTC. The V and J genes are TRBV4-1 and TRBJ2-7; D perhaps matches TRBD1 (6 bases). The germline V and J ends were trimmed by 3 bases and 3 bases, with 12 bases remaining between them. This CDR3 comprises 14 residues. CDR1 is MGHRA and CDR2 is YSYEKL in the germline V gene.

CDR3 residues: CASSPTGVGANVLTF. CDR3 coding DNA: TGTGCCAGCAGCCCTACAGGGGTTGGGGCCAACGTCCTGACTTTC. The rearrangement links TRBV6-4 to TRBJ2-6; 7 bases are a match to TRBD1. CDR3 size: 15 residues. The germline CDR1 and CDR2 sequences are MRHNA and SNTAGT. V lost 6 bases to trimming and J lost 3 bases; unmatched junction nucleotides: 5.

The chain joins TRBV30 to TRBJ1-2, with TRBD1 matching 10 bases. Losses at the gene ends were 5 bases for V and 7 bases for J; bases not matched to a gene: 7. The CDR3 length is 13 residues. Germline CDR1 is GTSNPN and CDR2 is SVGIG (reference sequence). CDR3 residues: CAWVRQGALGYTF. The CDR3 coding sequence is TGTGCCTGGGTGAGACAGGGGGCGCTTGGCTACACCTTC.

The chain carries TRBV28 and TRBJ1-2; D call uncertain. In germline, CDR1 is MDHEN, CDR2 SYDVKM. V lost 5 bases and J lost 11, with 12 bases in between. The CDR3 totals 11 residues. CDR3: CASSDGWAYTF. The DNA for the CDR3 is TGTGCCAGCAGTGACGGATGGGCTTACACCTTC.

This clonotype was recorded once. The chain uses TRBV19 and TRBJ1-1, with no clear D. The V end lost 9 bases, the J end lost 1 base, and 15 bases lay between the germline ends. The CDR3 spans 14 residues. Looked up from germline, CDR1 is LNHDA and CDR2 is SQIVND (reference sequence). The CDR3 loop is CASRPPGGNTEAFF. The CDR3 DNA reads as TGTGCCAGCAGACCCCCCGGAGGGAACACTGAAGCTTTCTTT.

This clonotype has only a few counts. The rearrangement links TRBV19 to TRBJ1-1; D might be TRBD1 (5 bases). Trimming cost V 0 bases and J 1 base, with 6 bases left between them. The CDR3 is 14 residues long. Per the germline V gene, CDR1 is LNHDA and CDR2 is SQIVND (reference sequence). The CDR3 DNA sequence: TGTGCCAGTAGTATAGAGGGGACGAACACTGAAGCTTTCTTT. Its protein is CASSIEGTNTEAFF.

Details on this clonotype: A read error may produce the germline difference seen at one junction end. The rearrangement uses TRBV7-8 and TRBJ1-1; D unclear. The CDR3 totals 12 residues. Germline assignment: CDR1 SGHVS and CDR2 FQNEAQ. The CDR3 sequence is CASSLGGSYLEF. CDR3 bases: TGTGCCAGCAGCTTAGGTGGCTCCTACCTCGAATTT.

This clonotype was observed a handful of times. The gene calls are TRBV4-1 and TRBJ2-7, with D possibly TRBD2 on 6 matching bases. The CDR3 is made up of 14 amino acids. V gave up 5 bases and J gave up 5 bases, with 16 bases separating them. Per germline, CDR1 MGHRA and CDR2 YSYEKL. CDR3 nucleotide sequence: TGCGCCAGCAGCTCGACTAGGAGGTTGGACGAGCAGTACTTC. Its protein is CASSSTRRLDEQYF.

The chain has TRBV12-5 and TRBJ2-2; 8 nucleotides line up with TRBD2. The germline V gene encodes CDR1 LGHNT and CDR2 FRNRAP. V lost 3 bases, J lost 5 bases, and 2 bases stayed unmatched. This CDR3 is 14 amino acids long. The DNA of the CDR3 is TGTGCTAGTGGTTTCGGCGGGGGGACCGGGGAGCTGTTTTTT. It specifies CASGFGGGTGELFF.

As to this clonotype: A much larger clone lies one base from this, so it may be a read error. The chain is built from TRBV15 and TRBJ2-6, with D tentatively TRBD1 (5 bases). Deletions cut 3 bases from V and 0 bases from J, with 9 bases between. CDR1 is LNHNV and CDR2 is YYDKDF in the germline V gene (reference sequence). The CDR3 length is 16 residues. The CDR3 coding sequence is TGTGCCACCAGCAGTGGTAGGGGCTCTGGGGCCAACGTCCTGACTTTC. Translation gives CATSSGRGSGANVLTF. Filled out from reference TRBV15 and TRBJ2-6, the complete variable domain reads DAMVIQNPRYQVTQFGKPVTLSCSQTLNHNVMYWYQQKSSQAPKLLFHYYDKDFNNEADTPDNFQSRRPNTSFCFLDIRSPGLGDTAMYLCATSSGRGSGANVLTFGAGSRLTVL.

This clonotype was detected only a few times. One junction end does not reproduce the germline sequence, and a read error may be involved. CDR3 amino acids: CASSPNTLAGAGELFF. In DNA form, the CDR3 reads TGTGCTAGCAGCCCCAATACCCTAGCAGGGGCCGGGGAGCTGTTTTTT. J is TRBJ2-2 and V is TRBV7-7, with D maybe TRBD1 (6 bases). The CDR3 is 16 residues long. CDR1 is SSHAT, CDR2 FNYEAQ, per germline (reference sequence).

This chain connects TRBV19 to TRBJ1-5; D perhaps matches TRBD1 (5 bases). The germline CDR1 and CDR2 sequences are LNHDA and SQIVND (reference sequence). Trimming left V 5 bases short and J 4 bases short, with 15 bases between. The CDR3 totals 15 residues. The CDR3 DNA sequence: TGTGCCAGTAGTTCCAGACGGGGGAGGAATCAGCCCCAGCATTTT. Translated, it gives CASSSRRGRNQPQHF.

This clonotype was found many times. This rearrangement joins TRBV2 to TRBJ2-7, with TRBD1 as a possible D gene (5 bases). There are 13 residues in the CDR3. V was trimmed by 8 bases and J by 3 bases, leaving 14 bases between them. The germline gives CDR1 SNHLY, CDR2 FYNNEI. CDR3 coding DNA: TGTGCCAGCTGGACCCTCGGACACTACGAGCAGTACTTC. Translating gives CASWTLGHYEQYF.

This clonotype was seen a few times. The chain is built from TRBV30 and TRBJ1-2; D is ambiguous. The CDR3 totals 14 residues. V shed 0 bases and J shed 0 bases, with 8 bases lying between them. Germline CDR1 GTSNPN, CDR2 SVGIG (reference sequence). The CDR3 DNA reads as TGTGCCTGGAGTGTACCTATGGCTAACTATGGCTACACCTTC. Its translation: CAWSVPMANYGYTF.

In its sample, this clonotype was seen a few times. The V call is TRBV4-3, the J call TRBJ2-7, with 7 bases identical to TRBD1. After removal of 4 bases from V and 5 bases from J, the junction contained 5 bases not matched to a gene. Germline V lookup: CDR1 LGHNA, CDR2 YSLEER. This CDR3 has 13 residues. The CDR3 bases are TGCGCCAGCAGCCCAGGCAGGGGGAACGAGCAGTACTTC. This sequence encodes CASSPGRGNEQYF.

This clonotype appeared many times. The CDR3 DNA reads TGTGCCACCAGCAGTGGACTCCCACCAGTCTACGAGCAGTACTTC. This translates into CATSSGLPPVYEQYF. The chain has TRBV15 and TRBJ2-7; possible D gene TRBD2, 5 bases. This CDR3 contains 15 residues. V lost 3 bases and J lost 3, with 15 bases in between. The V gene's germline CDR1 is LNHNV and CDR2 YYDKDF (reference sequence).